This T cell receptor (beta chain) was sequenced in a study of blood T cell repertoires in COVID-19. Whole-study context: The cDNA or gDNA used as material had been derived from T cells, B-cell-depleted T cells, or PBMCs.

Per the study methods: Reference gene primer amplification gave nucleated cell count estimates. Clones were read by immunoSEQ multiplex PCR, and TCRdb kept only the in-frame ones, dropping some. V and J calls and clone size are as listed in that table; D and trimming were resolved from the DNA. The sample lists more than 200,000 clones, approximately 80% occurring once. This CDR3 has 16 residues. Per the germline V gene, CDR1 is SGHAT and CDR2 is FQNNGV. Trimming removed 1 base at V and 7 bases at J, with 16 bases between. Participant age was roughly 18 to 100 years, and participants resided in fewer than 25 US areas. Clinical history reported by participants formed the basis on which cohorts were assigned.

The receptor's source is a woman aged 40 to 49 with acute COVID-19. Input material: PBMCs or T cells enriched from blood (not recorded which). The chain uses TRBV11-2 and TRBJ2-2; D possibly corresponds to TRBD2 (6 bases). CDR3 DNA sequence: TGTGCCAGCAGCTTAGTAGGAGGGGTACGCGGCGGGGAGCTGTTTTTT. Its translation: CASSLVGGVRGGELFF.